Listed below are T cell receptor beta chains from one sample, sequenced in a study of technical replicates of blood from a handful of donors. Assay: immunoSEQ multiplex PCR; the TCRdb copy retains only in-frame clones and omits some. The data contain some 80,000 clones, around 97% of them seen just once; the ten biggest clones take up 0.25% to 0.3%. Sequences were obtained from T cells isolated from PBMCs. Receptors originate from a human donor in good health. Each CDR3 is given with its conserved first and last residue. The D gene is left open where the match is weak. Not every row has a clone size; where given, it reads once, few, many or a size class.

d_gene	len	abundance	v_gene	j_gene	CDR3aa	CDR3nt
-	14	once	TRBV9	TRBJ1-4	CASSHGATNEKLFF	TGTGCCAGCAGCCACGGTGCAACTAATGAAAAACTGTTTTTT
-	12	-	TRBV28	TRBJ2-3	CASRTPTDTQYF	TGTGCCAGCAGGACTCCCACAGATACGCAGTATTTT
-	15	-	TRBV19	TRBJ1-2	CASSPQSEGDYGYTF	TGTGCCAGTAGTCCGCAATCCGAGGGGGACTATGGCTACACCTTC
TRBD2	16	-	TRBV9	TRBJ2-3	CASSVAGGRGTDTQYF	TGTGCCAGCAGCGTAGCTGGCGGGAGAGGCACAGATACGCAGTATTTT
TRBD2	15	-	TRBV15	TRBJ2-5	CATSRSGLARETQYF	TGTGCCACCAGCAGATCGGGACTAGCGAGGGAGACCCAGTACTTC
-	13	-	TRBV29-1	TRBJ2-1	CSVDGGGDNEQFF	TGCAGCGTTGACGGCGGGGGCGATAATGAGCAGTTCTTC
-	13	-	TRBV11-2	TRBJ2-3	CASLGRELDTQYF	TGTGCCAGCTTGGGCAGGGAACTAGATACGCAGTATTTT
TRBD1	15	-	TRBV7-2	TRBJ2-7	CASSLGTGGTYEQYF	TGTGCCAGCAGCTTAGGGACAGGGGGCACCTACGAGCAGTACTTC
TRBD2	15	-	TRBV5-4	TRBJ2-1	CASSWGLATNYEQFF	TGTGCCAGCAGCTGGGGACTAGCGACAAACTATGAGCAGTTCTTC
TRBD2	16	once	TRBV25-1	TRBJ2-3	CASSDFISGVTDTQYF	TGTGCCAGCAGTGACTTTATTAGCGGGGTCACAGATACGCAGTATTTT
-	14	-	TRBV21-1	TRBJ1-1	CASSKVQKNTEAFF	TGTGCCAGCAGCAAGGTACAGAAGAACACTGAAGCTTTCTTT
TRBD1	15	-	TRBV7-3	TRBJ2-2	CASSKDRGHTGELFF	TGTGCCAGCAGCAAGGACAGGGGGCACACCGGGGAGCTGTTTTTT
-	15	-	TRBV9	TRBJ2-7	CASSVGAGSSYEQYF	TGTGCCAGCAGCGTGGGGGCAGGGAGCTCCTACGAGCAGTACTTC
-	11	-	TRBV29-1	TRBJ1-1	CSGWVGGEAFF	TGCAGCGGGTGGGTCGGCGGTGAAGCTTTCTTT
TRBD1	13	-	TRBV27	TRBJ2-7	CATIRTGGWEQYF	TGTGCCACCATACGGACAGGGGGTTGGGAGCAGTACTTC
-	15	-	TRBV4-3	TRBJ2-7	CASSQEGGVPYEQYF	TGCGCCAGCAGCCAAGAGGGGGGAGTTCCCTACGAGCAGTACTTC
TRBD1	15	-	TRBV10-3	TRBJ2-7	CAITPSGTGVYEQYF	TGTGCCATCACCCCCTCCGGGACAGGGGTCTACGAGCAGTACTTC
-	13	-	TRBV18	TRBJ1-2	CASSPEGTYGYTF	TGTGCCAGCTCACCAGAGGGAACCTATGGCTACACCTTC
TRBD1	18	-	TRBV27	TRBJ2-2	CASSLWFGTGKNTGELFF	TGTGCCAGCAGTTTATGGTTCGGGACAGGCAAAAACACCGGGGAGCTGTTTTTT
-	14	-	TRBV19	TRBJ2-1	CASSPLGSYNEQFF	TGTGCCAGTAGTCCCCTAGGCTCCTACAATGAGCAGTTCTTC
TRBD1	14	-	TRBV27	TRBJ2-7	CASSYGQGSYEQYF	TGTGCCAGCAGTTACGGACAGGGGAGTTACGAGCAGTACTTC
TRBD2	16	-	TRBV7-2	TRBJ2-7	CASSPILAGGSYEQYF	TGTGCCAGCAGCCCGATACTAGCGGGAGGATCCTACGAGCAGTACTTC
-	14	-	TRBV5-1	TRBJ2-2	CASSPRTARGELFF	TGCGCCAGCAGCCCCCGGACAGCCCGCGGGGAGCTGTTTTTT
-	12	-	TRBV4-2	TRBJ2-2	CASSQYGGELFF	TGTGCCAGCAGCCAGTACGGCGGGGAGCTGTTTTTT
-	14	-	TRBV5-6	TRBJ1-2	CASSLAAGNYGYTF	TGTGCCAGCAGCTTGGCCGCAGGGAACTATGGCTACACCTTC
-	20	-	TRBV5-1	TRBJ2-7	CASRKDPFGFFLSGAHEQYF	TGCGCCAGCAGAAAGGATCCCTTTGGGTTTTTTTTGTCAGGGGCCCACGAGCAGTACTTC